The rows below give T cell receptor beta chains drawn from one sample of a study of blood T cells in healthy people across ages. TCRdb independently ran MiXCR on the 5' RACE reads; one entry per CDR3 protein. The table includes over 1.5 million distinct CDR3 sequences, roughly 49% detected once. Sequenced sample: blood. The receptors here all came from a woman in her thirties or forties in good health. CDR3s include the opening cysteine and the closing phenylalanine or tryptophan. The D gene is left open where the match is weak. Clone size is stated in some rows and not others, as once, few, many or a class when expanded.

clone_size d_call j_call v_call cdr3_aa cdr3_nt
NA TRBD1 TRBJ2-5 TRBV27 CASSFLERQGVLETQYF TGTGCCAGCAGTTTCCTGGAGCGACAGGGGGTTCTGGAGACCCAGTACTTC
few NA TRBJ2-1 TRBV11-2 CASSLTGDYNEQFF TGTGCCAGCAGCTTGACGGGTGACTACAATGAGCAGTTCTTC
once NA TRBJ2-7 TRBV20-1 CSARSGARIYEQYF TGCAGTGCTCGCTCGGGGGCTCGGATCTACGAGCAGTACTTC
NA NA TRBJ2-5 TRBV4-2 CASSRRESQETQYF TGTGCCAGCAGCCGTCGGGAGAGTCAAGAGACCCAGTACTTC
NA NA TRBJ2-3 TRBV28 CASSFNIAGTDTQYF TGTGCCAGCAGTTTTAATATAGCGGGCACAGATACGCAGTATTTT
NA NA TRBJ1-5 TRBV6-6 CASSYGTENQPQHF TGTGCCAGCAGTTACGGGACGGAAAATCAGCCCCAGCATTTT
NA NA TRBJ1-4 TRBV6-5 CASSDSLGEKLFF TGTGCCAGCAGTGACTCGTTAGGGGAAAAACTGTTTTTT
NA NA TRBJ2-6 TRBV6-5 CASSPFGSSGANVLTF TGTGCCAGCAGTCCGTTTGGCAGCTCTGGGGCCAACGTCCTGACTTTC
NA NA TRBJ2-1 TRBV5-1 CASSLRRNERFF TGCGCCAGCAGCTTGAGGCGTAATGAGCGGTTCTTC
few NA TRBJ1-2 TRBV29-1 CSVEDLRTTSTGNGYTF TGCAGCGTTGAAGATCTGAGGACTACTTCTACGGGTAATGGCTACACCTTC
few TRBD1 TRBJ2-7 TRBV15 CATSRATGTGLNEQYF TGTGCCACCAGCAGAGCTACCGGGACAGGGCTCAACGAGCAGTACTTC
NA NA TRBJ1-2 TRBV9 CASSVGISGYTF TGTGCCAGCAGCGTAGGTATCTCCGGCTACACCTTC
NA NA TRBJ1-2 TRBV10-3 CAISESGAGNSGHTF TGTGCCATCAGTGAGTCGGGGGCAGGGAACAGTGGCCACACCTTC
few NA TRBJ1-2 TRBV4-1 CASSQDAGTPAYGYTF TGCGCCAGCAGCCAAGATGCCGGGACTCCCGCCTATGGCTACACCTTC
NA NA TRBJ1-1 TRBV7-3 CASSLGGAAEAFF TGTGCCAGCAGCTTAGGCGGTGCGGCCGAAGCTTTCTTT
NA NA TRBJ2-1 TRBV29-1 CSAMDFPNVGQFF TGCAGCGCAATGGACTTCCCCAATGTTGGGCAGTTCTTC
few NA TRBJ2-1 TRBV5-6 CASSLVQGSAEQFF TGTGCCAGCAGCTTGGTACAGGGTTCTGCTGAGCAGTTCTTC
once NA TRBJ2-3 TRBV12-3/TRBV12-4 CASSSLDMQYF TGTGCCAGCAGTTCCCTAGATATGCAGTATTTT
NA NA TRBJ2-5 TRBV4-3 CASSQAHSGGHSQETQYF TGCGCCAGCAGCCAAGCCCACTCAGGGGGGCATTCCCAAGAGACCCAGTACTTC
NA NA TRBJ1-5 TRBV5-6 CASSLSGGAGQPQHF TGTGCCAGCAGCTTATCGGGGGGCGCGGGTCAGCCCCAGCATTTT
few TRBD2 TRBJ2-5 TRBV4-2 CASSQDRSGGAQETQYF TGTGCCAGCAGCCAAGATAGGAGCGGGGGGGCCCAAGAGACCCAGTACTTC
few NA TRBJ2-4 TRBV2 CASSSDALAKNIQYF TGTGCCAGCAGTTCCGATGCACTAGCCAAAAACATTCAGTACTTC
few NA TRBJ2-7 TRBV6-2/TRBV6-3 CASSSVGCCYEQYF TGTGCCAGCAGTAGCGTTGGTTGCTGCTACGAGCAGTACTTC
NA NA TRBJ2-7 TRBV28 CASSFMTYEQYF TGTGCCAGCAGTTTTATGACCTACGAGCAGTACTTC
once NA TRBJ2-3 TRBV3-1 CVSSQDLERYTQYF TGTGTCAGCAGCCAAGATCTGGAACGATATACGCAGTATTTT
NA NA TRBJ1-2 TRBV5-1 CASSSPSRAGVGYYGYTF TGCGCCAGCAGCTCACCTTCACGGGCAGGGGTCGGGTACTATGGCTACACCTTC